The 30 T cell receptor beta chains below all came from one sample that was sequenced in a study of T-cell memory formation after mild COVID-19. Using its own MiXCR run on the 5' RACE reads, TCRdb lists one record per CDR3 protein. The data hold about 500,000 distinct CDR3 sequences, with roughly 20% observed a single time. Sequencing used PBMCs or a T cell subset sorted from them (not recorded which). All receptors come from an adult woman who had mild COVID-19 (a few samples of this study predate the infection). Cell type and time point are not known.

This clonotype was seen a handful of times. The genes are TRBV7-9 and TRBJ2-7; possible D gene TRBD1, 6 bases. This CDR3 comprises 15 residues. Deletions cut 1 base from V and 0 bases from J, with 10 bases between. The germline V gene has CDR1 SEHNR and CDR2 FQNEAQ (reference sequence). The CDR3 sequence is CASSLEGTISYEQYF. DNA for the CDR3: TGTGCCAGCAGCTTAGAAGGGACAATCTCCTACGAGCAGTACTTC. The full variable domain, in which reference TRBV7-9 and TRBJ2-7 provide the parts outside the CDR3, is DTGVSQNPRHKITKRGQNVTFRCDPISEHNRLYWYRQTLGQGPEFLTYFQNEAQLEKSRLLSDRFSAERPKGSFSTLEIQRTEQGDSAMYLCASSLEGTISYEQYFGPGTRLTVT.

This chain joins TRBV11-1 and TRBJ2-1; D may match TRBD1 or TRBD2 (5 bases each). Germline V lookup: CDR1 SGHAT, CDR2 FQDESV (reference sequence). The CDR3 totals 15 residues. The ends were cut back, 7 bases at V and 4 bases at J, with 17 bases in the middle. The CDR3 here is CASTPGRRTYNEQFF. CDR3 bases: TGTGCCAGCACCCCGGGACGGAGAACTTACAATGAGCAGTTCTTC.

The table lists this clonotype with many counts. The chain has TRBV4-1 and TRBJ2-5, with TRBD1 identical over 7 bases. V gave up 3 bases and J gave up 3 bases; unmatched junction bases: 4. The CDR3 has 14 amino acids. Germline assignment: CDR1 MGHRA and CDR2 YSYEKL. In DNA form, the CDR3 reads TGCGCCAGCAGCCAGACAGGGTTGGAAGAGACCCAGTACTTC. It yields the protein CASSQTGLEETQYF.

This clonotype was recorded many times. This sequence joins TRBV27 and TRBJ2-1, with D hard to call. CDR3 length: 14 amino acids. Trimming left V 2 bases short and J 7 bases short, with 12 bases between. Germline values: CDR1 MNHEY, CDR2 SMNVEV (reference sequence). Written as DNA, the CDR3 is TGTGCCAGCAGTTTAACGCCCCTAGGAAATGAGCAGTTCTTC. Translated, it gives CASSLTPLGNEQFF.

This clonotype was found a few times. The chain's CDR3 is CASSRGAEQFF. The CDR3, as DNA: TGTGCCAGCAGTCGCGGGGCTGAGCAGTTCTTC. The genes are TRBV27 and TRBJ2-1; possible D gene TRBD2, 6 bases. The CDR3 is 11 residues long. The germline CDR1 and CDR2 sequences are MNHEY and SMNVEV (reference sequence). With 5 bases removed from V and 9 bases from J, the gap between germline ends came to 8 bases.

J is TRBJ2-4 and V is TRBV12-3 or TRBV12-4; D is perhaps TRBD2 (6 bases). This CDR3 comprises 13 residues. The V end lost 6 bases, the J end lost 14 bases, and 20 bases lay between the germline ends. The DNA for the CDR3 is TGTGCCAGCAGCCCCCTCGTCGGGGGAATGGAGTACTTC. Translation gives CASSPLVGGMEYF.

This clonotype came up a few times. The chain recombines TRBV5-1 with TRBJ1-1; D might be TRBD1 (5 bases). V was cut by 5 bases and J by 0 bases, with 11 bases left in between. The germline V gene has CDR1 SGHRS and CDR2 YFSETQ. This CDR3 comprises 14 residues. The CDR3 protein is CASSRGTMNTEAFF. CDR3 DNA sequence: TGCGCCAGCAGTCGCGGGACCATGAACACTGAAGCTTTCTTT.

The chain has TRBV20-1 and TRBJ2-1; D is perhaps TRBD1 (7 bases). The CDR3 is 14 residues long. Germline assignment: CDR1 DFQATT and CDR2 SNEGSKA (reference sequence). V was trimmed by 6 bases and J by 4 bases, leaving 16 bases between them. CDR3 DNA: TGCAGTGCACCGATCCAGGGGGGATACAATGAGCAGTTCTTC. Its translation is CSAPIQGGYNEQFF.

A few counts support this clonotype. The chain uses TRBV29-1 and TRBJ2-1; the match to TRBD2 covers 9 bases. V shed 4 bases, J shed 4 bases, and the junction held 5 bases outside the gene matches. Germline values: CDR1 SQVTM, CDR2 ANQGSEA. The CDR3 contains 14 residues. The CDR3: CSVVAGASYNEQFF. For the CDR3, the DNA is TGCAGCGTTGTAGCGGGAGCCTCATACAATGAGCAGTTCTTC.

DNA of the CDR3: TGTGCCAGCAGTCACAGGGCGCGGTCACCCCTCCACTTT. It encodes CASSHRARSPLHF. This sequence joins TRBV7-2 and TRBJ1-6, with D tentatively TRBD1 (6 bases). The CDR3 length is 13 residues. V was cut by 6 bases and J by 10 bases, with 13 bases left in between. Germline V gene data show CDR1 as SGHTA and CDR2 as FQGNSA.

This rearrangement joins TRBV5-6 to TRBJ2-6, with D possibly TRBD1 on 6 matching bases. Germline CDR1 reads SGHDT; CDR2 reads YYEEEE. Trimming took 3 bases from V and 0 from J, leaving 16 bases between them. The CDR3 is 18 amino acids. As DNA, the CDR3 is TGTGCCAGCAGCTCCCCGACAGGCTGGGACTCTGGGGCCAACGTCCTGACTTTC. Its translation is CASSSPTGWDSGANVLTF.

V is TRBV29-1 and J is TRBJ2-7; 9 bases are a match to TRBD2. The CDR3 length is 15 residues. Germline V gene sequence: CDR1 SQVTM, CDR2 ANQGSEA. Germline trimming cut 5 bases from V and 5 bases from J; bases unmatched to any gene: 13. CDR3: CSVYLSAGGPHEQYF. In DNA, the CDR3 is TGCAGCGTTTATCTGTCGGCGGGAGGGCCCCACGAGCAGTACTTC.

The gene calls are TRBV11-3 and TRBJ2-7; TRBD2 aligns across 8 bases. The germline CDR1 and CDR2 sequences are SGHNT and YENEEA. CDR3 length equals 16 residues. J lost 5 bases, V lost 1 base, and 10 bases had no gene match. The CDR3 region is CASSLGLASGLNEQYF. CDR3 sequence (DNA): TGTGCCAGCAGCTTAGGTTTGGCTAGCGGGTTAAACGAGCAGTACTTC.

This clonotype showed up just a few times. The genes are TRBV2 and TRBJ2-3, with D perhaps TRBD1 or TRBD2 (5 bases each). V was cut by 5 bases and J by 4 bases, with 13 bases left in between. The germline V gene has CDR1 SNHLY and CDR2 FYNNEI. This CDR3 is 14 amino acids long. CDR3 amino acids: CASSPAGSPDTQYF. CDR3 nucleotide sequence: TGTGCCAGCAGTCCAGCAGGGAGCCCAGATACGCAGTATTTT.

There are a few counts of this clonotype. The chain has TRBV5-1 and TRBJ1-1, with D unresolved. Germline values: CDR1 SGHRS, CDR2 YFSETQ. The CDR3 sequence is 14 residues long. Trimming left V 0 bases short and J 6 bases short, with 12 bases between. CDR3 loop: CASSLGSMRAEAFF. CDR3 in DNA: TGCGCCAGCAGCTTGGGGTCCATGCGGGCTGAAGCTTTCTTT.

The rearrangement links TRBV20-1 to TRBJ2-7; 9 nucleotides line up with TRBD1. The length of the CDR3 is 15 residues. The trim removed 4 bases at V and 2 bases at J, leaving 9 bases unmatched. Looked up from germline, CDR1 is DFQATT and CDR2 is SNEGSKA (reference sequence). This CDR3 is CSAIPPGQGTYEQYF. CDR3 nucleotides: TGCAGTGCTATCCCTCCGGGACAGGGAACCTACGAGCAGTACTTC.

The sample holds a few counts of this clonotype. The chain carries TRBV7-9 and TRBJ2-1, with D tentatively TRBD1 (6 bases). The CDR3 sequence is 17 residues long. Looked up from germline, CDR1 is SEHNR and CDR2 is FQNEAQ (reference sequence). The germline V and J ends were trimmed by 5 bases and 5 bases, with 22 bases remaining between them. The CDR3 region has the DNA TGTGCCAGCAGCAAGCCCCTTCCGGGCAGGGGAAACAATGAGCAGTTCTTC. Translated, it gives CASSKPLPGRGNNEQFF.

Only a few counts were recorded for this clonotype. The CDR3 DNA reads TGTGCCACCAGCAAAGACTTGCAAGAGACCCAGTACTTC. This gives the protein CATSKDLQETQYF. The rearrangement uses TRBV15 and TRBJ2-5; D is undetermined. V lost 4 bases, J lost 2 bases, and 8 bases lay in between. The V gene's germline CDR1 is LNHNV and CDR2 YYDKDF (reference sequence). CDR3 length: 13 amino acids.

The chain has TRBV12-3 or TRBV12-4 and TRBJ1-5, with 7 bases fitting TRBD1. Trimming at V came to 8 bases and at J to 4 bases, leaving 17 bases not matched to a gene. The CDR3 has 17 amino acids. The CDR3 sequence: CASQTSTRDRPNQPQHF. In DNA, the CDR3 is TGTGCCAGCCAGACATCGACTAGGGACAGACCGAATCAGCCCCAGCATTTT.

This clonotype was seen repeatedly, ten times or more. The rearrangement links TRBV9 to TRBJ2-7, with a possible D match to TRBD2 (6 bases). V was clipped by 4 bases and J by 3 bases, with 20 bases between them. Germline CDR1 and CDR2: SGDLS and YYNGEE. The CDR3 has 16 amino acids. This CDR3 is CASSPGGTKGIYEQYF. CDR3 nucleotides: TGTGCCAGCAGCCCAGGAGGGACGAAAGGGATCTACGAGCAGTACTTC.

This clonotype occurred many times. The chain joins TRBV9 to TRBJ2-2; no definite D call. V was shortened by 0 bases and J by 1 base, with 10 bases between the two germline ends. The CDR3 contains 16 residues. Germline CDR1 SGDLS, CDR2 YYNGEE. The CDR3 here is CASSVDPTRNTGELFF. The CDR3 nucleotides are TGTGCCAGCAGCGTAGATCCCACCCGGAACACCGGGGAGCTGTTTTTT.

This clonotype has only a few counts. The chain carries TRBV7-9 and TRBJ1-1, with 10 bases lining up with TRBD1. Germline V gives CDR1 SEHNR, CDR2 FQNEAQ (reference sequence). After removal of 6 bases from V and 7 bases from J, the junction contained 8 bases not matched to a gene. This CDR3 contains 14 residues. In DNA, the CDR3 is TGTGCCAGCAGACGAGACAGGGGGCTAAGTGAAGCTTTCTTT. Translated: CASRRDRGLSEAFF.

As regards this clonotype: Compared with germline, one end of the junction differs, possibly owing to a read error. The chain combines TRBV7-8 with TRBJ2-7; D is possibly TRBD2 (6 bases). Germline V gene lookup returns CDR1 SGHVS and CDR2 FQNEAQ. There are 13 residues in the CDR3. In DNA, the CDR3 is TGTGCCAGCAGCCTGGCAGGACTATCGCTTTCAGTTTTC. It specifies CASSLAGLSLSVF.

This clonotype was counted only a few times. The CDR3 region has the DNA TGTGCCAGCAGCGTAGCCGTCGGAGATGAAAAACTGTTTTTT. Its translation: CASSVAVGDEKLFF. V is TRBV9 and J is TRBJ1-4; D gene unclear. Germline V gene data show CDR1 as SGDLS and CDR2 as YYNGEE. V lost 0 bases to trimming and J lost 6 bases, with 9 bases between them. The CDR3 has 14 amino acids. The full variable domain, with the rest looked up from reference TRBV9 and TRBJ1-4, is DSGVTQTPKHLITATGQRVTLRCSPRSGDLSVYWYQQSLDQGLQFLIQYYNGEERAKGNILERFSAQQFPDLHSELNLSSLELGDSALYFCASSVAVGDEKLFFGSGTQLSVL.

In this sample, this clonotype turned up a few times. V gene TRBV5-5 combines with J gene TRBJ1-4; D gene unclear. In germline, CDR1 is SGHKS, CDR2 YYEKEE (reference sequence). The V and J ends lost 0 bases and 0 bases respectively, with 9 bases between them. There are 16 residues in the CDR3. CDR3 sequence reads: CASSLELVTTNEKLFF. The DNA of the CDR3 is TGTGCCAGCAGCTTGGAGTTAGTCACAACTAATGAAAAACTGTTTTTT. Variable domain in full (rest from reference TRBV5-5 and TRBJ1-4): DAGVTQSPTHLIKTRGQQVTLRCSPISGHKSVSWYQQVLGQGPQFIFQYYEKEERGRGNFPDRFSARQFPNYSSELNVNALLLGDSALYLCASSLELVTTNEKLFFGSGTQLSVL.

This chain joins TRBV19 and TRBJ1-2; no firm D call. Germline V lookup: CDR1 LNHDA, CDR2 SQIVND (reference sequence). Trimming removed 6 bases at V and 3 bases at J, with 20 bases between. The CDR3 covers 16 residues. CDR3 protein: CASSNYYREIHYGYTF. The CDR3 DNA reads TGTGCCAGTAGCAACTATTACCGGGAGATACACTATGGCTACACCTTC.

The chain recombines TRBV2 with TRBJ2-1; the D gene is possibly TRBD2 (6 bases). This CDR3 comprises 15 residues. The germline V and J ends were trimmed by 4 bases and 4 bases, with 14 bases remaining between them. Germline V gene lookup returns CDR1 SNHLY and CDR2 FYNNEI. In DNA, the CDR3 is TGTGCCAGCAGTGTGGAGGGGACCCTTTACAATGAGCAGTTCTTC. Its translation: CASSVEGTLYNEQFF.

The chain joins TRBV3-1 to TRBJ1-4; D is unclear. Trimming cost V 4 bases and J 6 bases, with 9 bases left between them. The germline V gene encodes CDR1 LGHDT and CDR2 YNNKEL (reference sequence). This CDR3 region has 13 residues. The CDR3 spells CASSLRRDEKLFF. The CDR3 region has the DNA TGTGCCAGCAGCCTGCGGAGAGATGAAAAACTGTTTTTT.

This clonotype occurred a few times. The V and J genes are TRBV29-1 and TRBJ1-1, with D possibly TRBD1 on 5 matching bases. Germline V gene data show CDR1 as SQVTM and CDR2 as ANQGSEA. V was clipped by 5 bases and J by 4 bases, with 23 bases between them. There are 16 residues in the CDR3. CDR3 DNA sequence: TGCAGCGTTCAAACCCCCGGGGGAGGGAGGAGCACTGAAGCTTTCTTT. Residues: CSVQTPGGGRSTEAFF.

The V and J genes are TRBV15 and TRBJ2-3; D might be TRBD1 or TRBD2, each matching 5 bases. The germline CDR1 and CDR2 sequences are LNHNV and YYDKDF (reference sequence). V lost 6 bases and J 0 bases, leaving 16 bases between the germline ends. The CDR3 sequence is 16 residues long. CDR3 DNA sequence: TGTGCCACCAGTCTAGGGGCGGGTCAAAGCACAGATACGCAGTATTTT. It codes for CATSLGAGQSTDTQYF.